A selection of T cell receptor beta chains follows, all from one sample in a study of cytomegalovirus exposure and HLA in healthy donors. Sequencing used immunoSEQ multiplex PCR; TCRdb keeps in-frame clones, though not all of them. Of about 120,000 clones in the sample, around nine tenths were seen once. Sequenced sample: PBMCs. The source of these receptors is a woman under 30 in good health and CMV-seronegative. Each CDR3 is given with its conserved first and last residue. A D gene is named only where the DNA matches it firmly. Part of the rows lack a size; the others show once, few, many or a class for expanded clones.

d_call | j_call | v_call | clone_size | cdr3_nt | cdr3_aa
TRBD2 | TRBJ2-1 | TRBV7-7 | . | TGTGCTAGCAGCCCCGCGGGAGGGCCCCACAATGAGCAGTTCTTC | CASSPAGGPHNEQFF
. | TRBJ2-1 | TRBV2 | . | TGTGCCAGCAGTACTACTAGAGGCGAGCAGTTCTTC | CASSTTRGEQFF
. | TRBJ1-1 | TRBV5-1 | once | TGCGCCAGCAGCTTGGACGGGGTAAGGACTGAAGCTTTCTTT | CASSLDGVRTEAFF
TRBD1 | TRBJ2-3 | TRBV4-1 | once | TGCGCCAGCAGCCAAGGGACAGGTCACGCAGATACGCAGTATTTT | CASSQGTGHADTQYF
TRBD1 | TRBJ1-5 | TRBV7-2 | few | TGTGCCAGCAGCCCTACACAGGGGCAGCCCCAGCATTTT | CASSPTQGQPQHF
TRBD1 | TRBJ1-5 | TRBV2 | . | TGTGCCAGCAGACCCCAGGGGGGACATCAGCCCCAGCATTTT | CASRPQGGHQPQHF
. | TRBJ1-1 | TRBV18 | . | TGTGCCAGCTCAGCGACCGGGTTCGGCACTGAAGCTTTCTTT | CASSATGFGTEAFF
TRBD2 | TRBJ2-1 | TRBV5-1 | . | TGCGCCAGCAGCTTGGGGCGGGAGCCCTACAATGAGCAGTTCTTC | CASSLGREPYNEQFF
TRBD2 | TRBJ2-1 | TRBV7-9 | . | TGTGCCAGCAGCTTCCCGGGAGGGCCGTACAATGAGCAGTTCTTC | CASSFPGGPYNEQFF
TRBD2 | TRBJ2-5 | TRBV5-4 | . | TGTGCCAGCAGCTTCGGACTAGCGGGAGTAAAGACCCAGTACTTC | CASSFGLAGVKTQYF
. | TRBJ2-1 | TRBV2 | . | TGTGCCAGCAGTGAAGGGGACAAGTACAATGAGCAGTTCTTC | CASSEGDKYNEQFF
. | TRBJ1-2 | TRBV28 | . | TGTGCCAGCAGTTTGGCCATCGGGTGGGGGGAACACTATGGCTACACCTTC | CASSLAIGWGEHYGYTF